Listed here are 23 T cell receptor beta chains from one sample, sequenced in a study of T cell clonotyping in hematopoietic cell transplantation. TCRdb's copy holds only in-frame clones and misses some; the assay was immunoSEQ multiplex PCR. The table shows approximately 6,400 clones, with approximately 78% occurring only once. Sample: peripheral blood mononuclear cells, taken 180 days after allogeneic stem cell transplant. The receptors derive from an older male patient who had an allogeneic stem cell transplant from an unrelated donor, so T cells may come from the graft donor. Some clones in this sample may be carry-over from other donors' samples.

This clone appeared a few times. The V and J genes are TRBV4-3 and TRBJ2-3; a possible D gene is TRBD2 (5 bases). CDR1 and CDR2 (germline): LGHNA, YSLEER. The CDR3 consists of 17 residues. Trimming took off 0 bases at V and 0 bases at J, with 13 bases between the two ends. The CDR3 sequence: CASSQEGDYSSTDTQYF. For the CDR3, the DNA is TGCGCCAGCAGCCAAGAGGGTGACTATTCCAGCACAGATACGCAGTATTTT.

The chain has TRBV4-1 and TRBJ2-7; TRBD2 matches 14 bases. Unmatched junction bases numbered 3, after V lost 3 bases and J lost 5 bases. CDR1 and CDR2 (germline): MGHRA, YSYEKL. CDR3 size: 15 residues. CDR3 nucleotide sequence: TGCGCCAGCAGCCAGGGACTAGCGGGAGAAAACGAGCAGTACTTC. Its translation is CASSQGLAGENEQYF.

This clone was counted only a few times. The rearrangement uses TRBV4-1 and TRBJ2-5; D is uncertain. The CDR3 covers 14 residues. Germline CDR1 MGHRA, CDR2 YSYEKL. The V gene lost 0 bases and the J gene lost 4 bases, with 9 bases spanning the gap. The CDR3 spells CASSQDDWGETQYF. DNA of the CDR3: TGCGCCAGCAGCCAAGATGACTGGGGAGAGACCCAGTACTTC.

The rearrangement links TRBV11-2 to TRBJ2-3; D is tentatively TRBD1 or TRBD2 (5 bases each). The V gene's germline CDR1 is SGHAT and CDR2 FQNNGV. The CDR3 covers 14 residues. Trimming took 5 bases from V and 4 from J, leaving 13 bases between them. CDR3 loop: CASSRQRGADTQYF. CDR3 DNA: TGTGCCAGCAGCCGCCAAAGAGGGGCAGATACGCAGTATTTT.

This clone occurred a few times. V is TRBV6-6 and J is TRBJ1-5; 7 bases map to TRBD1. CDR3 length: 14 amino acids. The V gene end was trimmed by 5 bases and the J gene end by 5 bases; junction bases not matched to a gene: 6. The germline V gene encodes CDR1 MNHNY and CDR2 SVGAGI (reference sequence). CDR3 sequence: CASSQDRSYQPQHF. The DNA for the CDR3 is TGTGCCAGCAGTCAGGACAGGTCGTATCAGCCCCAGCATTTT.

The DNA of the CDR3 is TGTGCCAGCAGTTACTCCCGTGAGCAGTTCTTC. Translating it yields CASSYSREQFF. This chain joins TRBV6-5 and TRBJ2-1; D is ambiguous. Trimming cost V 0 bases and J 9 bases, with 3 bases left between them. This CDR3 spans 11 amino acids. Germline V gene sequence: CDR1 MNHEY, CDR2 SVGAGI.

The chain combines TRBV19 with TRBJ2-1; no reliable D call. Germline assignment: CDR1 LNHDA and CDR2 SQIVND (reference sequence). Trimming stripped 8 bases from V and 8 bases from J, with 16 bases between. The CDR3 is made up of 13 amino acids. CDR3 sequence: CASGISWSDEQFF. CDR3 coding DNA: TGTGCCAGTGGCATTTCTTGGTCAGATGAGCAGTTCTTC.

This clone was counted a single time. The chain recombines TRBV28 with TRBJ2-2; D is uncertain. Trimming removed 2 bases at V and 1 base at J, with 5 bases between. CDR3 length: 14 residues. CDR1 MDHEN and CDR2 SYDVKM come from the germline V gene. The CDR3 loop reads CASSLPLNTGELFF. DNA of the CDR3: TGTGCCAGCAGTTTACCCCTGAACACCGGGGAGCTGTTTTTT.

The V gene is TRBV19, the J gene TRBJ1-2, with 9 bases that match TRBD1. CDR1 LNHDA and CDR2 SQIVND come from the germline V gene (reference sequence). J gave up 8 bases and V 8 bases, and 18 bases lay outside the gene matches. CDR3 size: 16 residues. DNA of the CDR3: TGTGCCAGTTCTCTTCAGACCGGGACAGGGATGGGAGGCTACACCTTC. Its translation is CASSLQTGTGMGGYTF.

This chain joins TRBV5-3 and TRBJ1-2; 7 bases align to TRBD1. TRBV5-3 is an ORF for which the function is uncertain. Trimming removed 4 bases from V and 2 bases from J; junction bases left unmatched: 5. This CDR3 contains 14 residues. As DNA, the CDR3 is TGTGCCAGAAGCCTGCAGGGACAGAACTATGGCTACACCTTC. Residues: CARSLQGQNYGYTF.

V usage is TRBV19 and J usage is TRBJ2-5; TRBD2 aligns across 7 bases. V dropped 3 bases and J dropped 0; count of bases not matched to a gene: 7. Germline V gene sequence: CDR1 LNHDA, CDR2 SQIVND (reference sequence). The CDR3 totals 16 residues. The CDR3 coding sequence is TGTGCCAGTAGTATCGGGGTAGCGGGTTACCAAGAGACCCAGTACTTC. Its protein is CASSIGVAGYQETQYF.

The chain joins TRBV28 to TRBJ1-1; D ambiguous. The ends were cut back, 7 bases at V and 7 bases at J, with 16 bases in the middle. Looked up from germline, CDR1 is MDHEN and CDR2 is SYDVKM. The CDR3 contains 13 residues. In DNA, the CDR3 is TGTGCCAGCACCCTGGGAGACCGGGGTGAAGCTTTCTTT. It translates to CASTLGDRGEAFF.

J is TRBJ2-5 and V is TRBV6-1; TRBD1 matches at 8 bases. Germline-derived CDR1 and CDR2 are MNHNS and SASEGT. J gave up 5 bases and V 1 base, and 9 bases lay outside the gene matches. This CDR3 comprises 16 residues. CDR3 bases: TGTGCCAGCAGTGAAGAGATCCCAGGGGGCTTCGAGACCCAGTACTTC. Encoded protein: CASSEEIPGGFETQYF.

The chain is built from TRBV28 and TRBJ1-5; TRBD1 aligns across 12 bases. The V gene end was trimmed by 6 bases and the J gene end by 2 bases; junction bases not matched to a gene: 8. Germline assignment: CDR1 MDHEN and CDR2 SYDVKM. This CDR3 contains 17 residues. The CDR3 DNA sequence: TGTGCCAGCAGAGGCGGGACAGGGGGCAAGGGCAATCAGCCCCAGCATTTT. It yields the protein CASRGGTGGKGNQPQHF.

This chain connects TRBV7-3 to TRBJ1-1, with a possible D match to TRBD1 (6 bases). V lost 5 bases to trimming and J lost 3 bases, with 10 bases between them. The germline V gene encodes CDR1 SGHTA and CDR2 FQGTGA. This CDR3 contains 13 residues. DNA for the CDR3: TGTGCCAGCAGCCATAGGGGGGACACTGAAGCTTTCTTT. Translation gives CASSHRGDTEAFF.

The chain carries TRBV4-2 and TRBJ2-1; D is unclear. The CDR3 spans 14 residues. The V gene lost 0 bases and the J gene lost 8 bases, with 11 bases spanning the gap. Germline-derived CDR1 and CDR2 are LGHNA and YNFKEQ. In nucleotides, the CDR3 is TGTGCCAGCAGCCAAGATCGGTGGTCCCATGAGCAGTTCTTC. It translates to CASSQDRWSHEQFF.

The V and J genes are TRBV29-1 and TRBJ2-7; D not resolved. Germline CDR1 is SQVTM and CDR2 is ANQGSEA. There are 11 residues in the CDR3. The V end was cut by 4 bases, the J end by 4 bases, with 8 bases between. This CDR3 is CSVATVYEQYF. DNA of the CDR3: TGCAGCGTTGCTACAGTTTACGAGCAGTACTTC.

The chain combines TRBV18 with TRBJ2-3; D is ambiguous. CDR1 and CDR2 from the germline V gene are KGHSH and LQKENI. The CDR3 is made up of 13 amino acids. The V end lost 1 base, the J end lost 2 bases, and 4 bases lay between the germline ends. The CDR3 DNA follows: TGTGCCAGCTCACCACGGCCCACAGATACGCAGTATTTT. Translating it yields CASSPRPTDTQYF.

This clone came up once. CDR3 coding DNA: TGCGCCAGCAGCCAAAGACTATTAGATACGCAGTATTTT. Translating it yields CASSQRLLDTQYF. The V call is TRBV4-1, the J call TRBJ2-3, with a tentative D call TRBD2 (5 bases). From germline, CDR1 is MGHRA and CDR2 YSYEKL. This CDR3 spans 13 amino acids. Trimming stripped 2 bases from V and 5 bases from J, with 8 bases between.

The V call is TRBV2, the J call TRBJ2-3, with D possibly TRBD2 on 6 matching bases. Germline V gives CDR1 SNHLY, CDR2 FYNNEI. The CDR3 is 15 amino acids. V lost 5 bases and J 3 bases, leaving 15 bases between the germline ends. CDR3 DNA: TGTGCCAGCAGTCCCGGGATAGCGGTTACAGATACGCAGTATTTT. Amino acids: CASSPGIAVTDTQYF.

This chain connects TRBV6-1 to TRBJ2-2, with D tentatively TRBD1 (5 bases). The V gene's germline CDR1 is MNHNS and CDR2 SASEGT. V lost 6 bases and J 0 bases, leaving 11 bases between the germline ends. The CDR3 consists of 15 residues. The CDR3 here is CASRADSSNTGELFF. The CDR3 nucleotides are TGTGCCAGCAGGGCAGACAGCTCGAACACCGGGGAGCTGTTTTTT.

This chain links TRBV13 with TRBJ1-1; D unresolved. Germline CDR1 is PRHDT and CDR2 is FYEKMQ (reference sequence). The CDR3 is 14 amino acids. The V end was cut by 3 bases, the J end by 3 bases, with 11 bases between. CDR3 sequence reads: CASSFESLDTEAFF. The CDR3 region has the DNA TGTGCCAGCAGCTTCGAGAGCCTGGACACTGAAGCTTTCTTT.

This clone is large (0.1 to 1%) within its sample. The rearrangement links TRBV11-2 to TRBJ2-2; possibly TRBD2 for D (6 bases). There are 16 residues in the CDR3. Between the trimmed V and J ends, which lost 0 bases and 1 base, there was a span of 9 bases. Per germline, CDR1 SGHAT and CDR2 FQNNGV. CDR3 region: CASSLEEGRNTGELFF. In DNA form, the CDR3 reads TGTGCCAGCAGCTTAGAGGAGGGCCGGAACACCGGGGAGCTGTTTTTT.